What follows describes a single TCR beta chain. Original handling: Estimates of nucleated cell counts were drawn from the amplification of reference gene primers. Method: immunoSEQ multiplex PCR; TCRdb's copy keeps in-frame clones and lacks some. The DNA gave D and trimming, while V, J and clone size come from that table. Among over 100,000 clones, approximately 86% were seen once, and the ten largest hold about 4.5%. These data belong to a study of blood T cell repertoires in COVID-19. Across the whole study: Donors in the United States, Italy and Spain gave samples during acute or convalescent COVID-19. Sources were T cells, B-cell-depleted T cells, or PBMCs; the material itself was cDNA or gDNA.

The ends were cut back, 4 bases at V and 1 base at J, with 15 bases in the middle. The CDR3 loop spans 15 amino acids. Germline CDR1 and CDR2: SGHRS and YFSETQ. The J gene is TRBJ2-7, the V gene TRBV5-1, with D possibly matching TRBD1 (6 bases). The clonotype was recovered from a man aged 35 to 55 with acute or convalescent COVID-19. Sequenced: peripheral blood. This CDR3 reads CASSRDKPISYEQYF. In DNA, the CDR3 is TGCGCCAGCAGCCGGGACAAGCCTATTTCCTACGAGCAGTACTTC.